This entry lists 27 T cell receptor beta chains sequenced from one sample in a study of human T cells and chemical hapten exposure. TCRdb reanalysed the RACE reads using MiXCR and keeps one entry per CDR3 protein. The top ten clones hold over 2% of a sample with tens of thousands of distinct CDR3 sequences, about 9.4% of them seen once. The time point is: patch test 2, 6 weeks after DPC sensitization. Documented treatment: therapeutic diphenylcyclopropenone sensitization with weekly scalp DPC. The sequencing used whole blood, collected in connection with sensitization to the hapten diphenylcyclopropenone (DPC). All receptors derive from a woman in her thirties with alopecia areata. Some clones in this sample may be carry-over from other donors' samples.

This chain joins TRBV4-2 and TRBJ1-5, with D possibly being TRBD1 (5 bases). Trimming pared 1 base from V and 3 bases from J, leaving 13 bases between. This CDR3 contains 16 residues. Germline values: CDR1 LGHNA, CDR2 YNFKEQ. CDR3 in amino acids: CASSQVGAEYNQPQHF. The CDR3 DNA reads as TGTGCCAGCAGCCAAGTAGGGGCAGAGTACAATCAGCCCCAGCATTTT.

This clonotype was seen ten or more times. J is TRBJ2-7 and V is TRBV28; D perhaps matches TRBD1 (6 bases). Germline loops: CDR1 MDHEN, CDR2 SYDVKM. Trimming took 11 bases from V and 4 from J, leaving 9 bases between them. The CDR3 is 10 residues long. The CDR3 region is CASRGYEQYF. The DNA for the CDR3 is TGTGCCTCCAGGGGTTACGAGCAGTACTTC.

The CDR3: CSAKQTYEQYF. CDR3 bases: TGCAGCGCTAAACAGACCTACGAGCAGTACTTC. The genes are TRBV29-1 and TRBJ2-7; D is ambiguous. The CDR3 spans 11 residues. CDR1 and CDR2 (germline): SQVTM, ANQGSEA. V shed 7 bases and J shed 2 bases, with 9 bases lying between them.

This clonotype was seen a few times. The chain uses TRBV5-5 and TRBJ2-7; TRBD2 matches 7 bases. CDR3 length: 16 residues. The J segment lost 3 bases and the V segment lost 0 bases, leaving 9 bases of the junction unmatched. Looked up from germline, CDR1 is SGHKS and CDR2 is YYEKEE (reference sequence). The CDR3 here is CASSLGSHRTSYEQYF. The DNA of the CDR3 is TGTGCCAGCAGCTTGGGGTCGCATAGGACTAGCTACGAGCAGTACTTC.

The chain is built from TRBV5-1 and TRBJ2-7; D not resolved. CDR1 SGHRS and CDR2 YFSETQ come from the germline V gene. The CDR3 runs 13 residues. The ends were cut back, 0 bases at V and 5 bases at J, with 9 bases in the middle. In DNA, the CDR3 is TGCGCCAGCAGCTTGGCCCCAGTGAACGAGCAGTACTTC. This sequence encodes CASSLAPVNEQYF.

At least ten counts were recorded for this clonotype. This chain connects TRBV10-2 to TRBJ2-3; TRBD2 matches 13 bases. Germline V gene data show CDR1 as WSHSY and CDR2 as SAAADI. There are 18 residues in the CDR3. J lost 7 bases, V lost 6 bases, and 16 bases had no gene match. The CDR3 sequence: CASRVLIPGLAGSHTQYF. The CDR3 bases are TGCGCCAGCAGAGTCCTTATTCCGGGACTAGCGGGGAGTCATACGCAGTATTTT.

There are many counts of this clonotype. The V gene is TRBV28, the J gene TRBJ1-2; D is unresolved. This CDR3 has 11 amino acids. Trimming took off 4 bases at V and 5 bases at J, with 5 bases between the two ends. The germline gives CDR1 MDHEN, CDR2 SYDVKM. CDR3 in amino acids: CASSSRYGYTF. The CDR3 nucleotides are TGTGCCAGCAGTTCACGATATGGCTACACCTTC.

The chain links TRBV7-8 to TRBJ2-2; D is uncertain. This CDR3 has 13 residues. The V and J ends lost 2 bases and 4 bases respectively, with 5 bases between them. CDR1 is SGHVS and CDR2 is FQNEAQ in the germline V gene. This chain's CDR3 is CASSLSGTGELFF. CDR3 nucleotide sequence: TGTGCCAGCAGCTTATCGGGCACCGGGGAGCTGTTTTTT.

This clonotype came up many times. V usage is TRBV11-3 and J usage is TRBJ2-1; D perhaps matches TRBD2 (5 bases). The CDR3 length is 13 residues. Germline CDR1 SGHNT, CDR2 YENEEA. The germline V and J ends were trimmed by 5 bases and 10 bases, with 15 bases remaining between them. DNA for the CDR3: TGTGCCAGCAGCCTCATTCTAGGCGGGGAGCAGTTCTTC. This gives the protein CASSLILGGEQFF.

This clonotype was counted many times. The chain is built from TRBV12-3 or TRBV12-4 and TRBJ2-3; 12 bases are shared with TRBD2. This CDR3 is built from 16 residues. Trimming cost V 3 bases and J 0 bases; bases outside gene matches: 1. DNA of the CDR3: TGTGCCAGCAGTTTTGGACTAGCGGGGAGCACAGATACGCAGTATTTT. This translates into CASSFGLAGSTDTQYF.

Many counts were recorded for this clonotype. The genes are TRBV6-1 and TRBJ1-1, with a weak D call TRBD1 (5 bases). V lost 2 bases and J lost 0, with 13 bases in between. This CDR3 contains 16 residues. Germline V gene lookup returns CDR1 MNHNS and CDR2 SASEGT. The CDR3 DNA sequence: TGTGCCAGCAGTGAAATGGGGGGGACGGTGAACACTGAAGCTTTCTTT. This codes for CASSEMGGTVNTEAFF.

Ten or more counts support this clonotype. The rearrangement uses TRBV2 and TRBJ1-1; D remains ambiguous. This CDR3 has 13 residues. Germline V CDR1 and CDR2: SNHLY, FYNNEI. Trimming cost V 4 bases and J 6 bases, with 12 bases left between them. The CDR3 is CASSGPVGSEAFF. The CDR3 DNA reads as TGTGCCAGCAGTGGGCCTGTCGGGTCTGAAGCTTTCTTT. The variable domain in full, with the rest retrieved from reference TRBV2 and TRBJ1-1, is EPEVTQTPSHQVTQMGQEVILRCVPISNHLYFYWYRQILGQKVEFLVSFYNNEISEKSEIFDDQFSVERPDGSNFTLKIRSTKLEDSAMYFCASSGPVGSEAFFGQGTRLTVV.

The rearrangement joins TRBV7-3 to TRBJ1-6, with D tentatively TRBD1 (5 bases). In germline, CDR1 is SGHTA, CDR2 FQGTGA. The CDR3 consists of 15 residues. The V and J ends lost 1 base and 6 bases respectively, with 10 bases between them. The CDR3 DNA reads TGTGCCAGCAGCTTAAGTGGGACGGGTAATTCACCCCTCCACTTT. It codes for CASSLSGTGNSPLHF.

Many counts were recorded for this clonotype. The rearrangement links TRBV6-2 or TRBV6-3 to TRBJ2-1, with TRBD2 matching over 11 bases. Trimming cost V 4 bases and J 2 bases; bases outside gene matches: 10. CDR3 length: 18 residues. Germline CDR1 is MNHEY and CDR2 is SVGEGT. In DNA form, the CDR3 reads TGTGCCAGCAGTTTCGGGGGGACGGGACTAGCGGCCTACAATGAGCAGTTCTTC. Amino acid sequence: CASSFGGTGLAAYNEQFF.

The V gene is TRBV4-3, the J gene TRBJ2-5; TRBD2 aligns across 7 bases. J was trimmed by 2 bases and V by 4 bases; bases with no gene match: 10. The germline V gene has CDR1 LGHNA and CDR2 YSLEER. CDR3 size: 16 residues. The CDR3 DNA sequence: TGCGCCAGCAGCCCGCGACTAGCCCATTCACAAGAGACCCAGTACTTC. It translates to CASSPRLAHSQETQYF.

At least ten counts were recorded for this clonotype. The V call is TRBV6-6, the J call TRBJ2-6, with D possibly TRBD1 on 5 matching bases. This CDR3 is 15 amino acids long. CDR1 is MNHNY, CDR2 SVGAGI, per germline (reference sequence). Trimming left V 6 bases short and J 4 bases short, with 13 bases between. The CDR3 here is CASRPGAAGANVLTF. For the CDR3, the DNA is TGTGCCAGCAGACCTGGGGCTGCCGGGGCCAACGTCCTGACTTTC.

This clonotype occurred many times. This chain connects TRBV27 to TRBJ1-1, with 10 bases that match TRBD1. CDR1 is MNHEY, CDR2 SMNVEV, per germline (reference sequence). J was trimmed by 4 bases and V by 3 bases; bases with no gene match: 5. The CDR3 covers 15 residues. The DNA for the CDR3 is TGTGCCAGCAGTTTCGACAGGGGGCCAGGCACTGAAGCTTTCTTT. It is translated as CASSFDRGPGTEAFF.

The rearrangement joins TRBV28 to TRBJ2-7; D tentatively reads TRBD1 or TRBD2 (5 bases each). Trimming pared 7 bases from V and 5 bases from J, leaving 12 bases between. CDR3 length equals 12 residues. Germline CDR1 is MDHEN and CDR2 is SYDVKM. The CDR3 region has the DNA TGTGCCAGCACAGGGTACGGGAACGAGCAGTACTTC. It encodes CASTGYGNEQYF.

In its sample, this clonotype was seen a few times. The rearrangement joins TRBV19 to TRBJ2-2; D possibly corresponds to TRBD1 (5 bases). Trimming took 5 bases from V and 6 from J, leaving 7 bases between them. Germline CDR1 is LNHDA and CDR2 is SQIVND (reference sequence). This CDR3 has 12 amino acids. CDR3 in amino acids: CASSRQPGELFF. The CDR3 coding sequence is TGTGCCAGTAGTCGACAGCCCGGGGAGCTGTTTTTT.

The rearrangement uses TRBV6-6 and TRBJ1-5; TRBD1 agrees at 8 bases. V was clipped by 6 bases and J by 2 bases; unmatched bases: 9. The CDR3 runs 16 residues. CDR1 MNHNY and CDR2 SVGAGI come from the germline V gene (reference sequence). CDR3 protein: CASRNRQGLGNQPQHF. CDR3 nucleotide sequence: TGTGCCAGCAGAAACCGACAGGGGTTAGGCAATCAGCCCCAGCATTTT.

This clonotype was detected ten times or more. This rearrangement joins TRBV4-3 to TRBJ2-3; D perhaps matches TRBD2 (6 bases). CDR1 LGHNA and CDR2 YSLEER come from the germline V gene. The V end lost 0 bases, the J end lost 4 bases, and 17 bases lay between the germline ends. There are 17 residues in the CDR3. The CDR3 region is CASSQDSTGVGSDTQYF. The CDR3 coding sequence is TGCGCCAGCAGCCAAGACAGTACGGGAGTGGGGTCAGATACGCAGTATTTT.

The CDR3 sequence is CASSGTSGHNEQFF. The DNA for the CDR3 is TGTGCCAGCAGTGGGACTAGCGGACACAATGAGCAGTTCTTC. V usage is TRBV6-1 and J usage is TRBJ2-1; 10 nucleotides match TRBD2. The CDR3 is made up of 14 amino acids. V lost 4 bases to trimming and J lost 5 bases; unmatched junction nucleotides: 2. Looked up from germline, CDR1 is MNHNS and CDR2 is SASEGT.

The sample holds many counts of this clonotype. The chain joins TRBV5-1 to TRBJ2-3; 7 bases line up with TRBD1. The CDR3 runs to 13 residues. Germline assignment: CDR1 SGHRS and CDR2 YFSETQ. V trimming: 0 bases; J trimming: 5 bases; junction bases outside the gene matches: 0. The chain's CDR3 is CASSLDRGDTQYF. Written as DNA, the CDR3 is TGCGCCAGCAGCTTGGACAGGGGAGATACGCAGTATTTT.

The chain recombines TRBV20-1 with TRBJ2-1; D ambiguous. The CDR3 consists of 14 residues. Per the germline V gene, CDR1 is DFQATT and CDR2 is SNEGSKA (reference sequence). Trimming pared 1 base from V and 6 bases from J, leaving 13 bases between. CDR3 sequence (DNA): TGCAGTGCTAGAGTTCTAGAAAAGGGCAATGAGCAGTTCTTC. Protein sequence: CSARVLEKGNEQFF.

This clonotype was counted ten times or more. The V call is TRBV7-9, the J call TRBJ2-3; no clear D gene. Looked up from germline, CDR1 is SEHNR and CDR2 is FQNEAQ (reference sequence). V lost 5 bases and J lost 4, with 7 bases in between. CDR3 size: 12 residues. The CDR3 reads CASSPPADTQYF. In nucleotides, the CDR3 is TGTGCCAGCAGCCCTCCTGCAGATACGCAGTATTTT.

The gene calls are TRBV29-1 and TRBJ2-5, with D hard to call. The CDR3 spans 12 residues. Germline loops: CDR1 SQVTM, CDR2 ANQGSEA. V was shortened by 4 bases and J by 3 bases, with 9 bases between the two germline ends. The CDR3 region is CSVVGNKETQYF. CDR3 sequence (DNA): TGCAGCGTTGTGGGTAACAAAGAGACCCAGTACTTC. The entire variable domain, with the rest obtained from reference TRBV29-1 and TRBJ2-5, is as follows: SAVISQKPSRDICQRGTSLTIQCQVDSQVTMMFWYRQQPGQSLTLIATANQGSEATYESGFVIDKFPISRPNLTFSTLTVSNMSPEDSSIYLCSVVGNKETQYFGPGTRLLVL.

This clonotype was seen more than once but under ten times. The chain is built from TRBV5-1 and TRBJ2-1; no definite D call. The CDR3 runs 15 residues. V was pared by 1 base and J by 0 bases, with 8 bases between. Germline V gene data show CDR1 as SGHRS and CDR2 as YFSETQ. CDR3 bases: TGCGCCAGCAGCTTGCCGGCTGACTCCTACAATGAGCAGTTCTTC. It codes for CASSLPADSYNEQFF. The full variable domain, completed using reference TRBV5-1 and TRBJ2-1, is KAGVTQTPRYLIKTRGQQVTLSCSPISGHRSVSWYQQTPGQGLQFLFEYFSETQRNKGNFPGRFSGRQFSNSRSEMNVSTLELGDSALYLCASSLPADSYNEQFFGPGTRLTVL.